These 15 T cell receptor beta chains originate from one sample sequenced in a study of blood T cell repertoires in COVID-19. The protocol was immunoSEQ multiplex PCR, while the TCRdb copy is restricted to in-frame clones and leaves out a portion. This sample has 110,000 to 150,000 clones, with approximately 82% found just once. The sample taken for sequencing was peripheral blood. The receptors come from a human donor in a cohort sampled during active COVID-19.

The chain employs TRBV6-6 and TRBJ2-1; 10 nucleotides align to TRBD2. Germline V CDR1 and CDR2: MNHNY, SVGAGI (reference sequence). The J segment lost 5 bases and the V segment lost 6 bases, leaving 4 bases of the junction unmatched. This CDR3 has 14 residues. The CDR3 sequence is CASRSGRGDNEQFF. CDR3 in DNA: TGTGCCAGCAGGAGCGGGAGGGGGGACAATGAGCAGTTCTTC.

V is TRBV29-1 and J is TRBJ1-1; D is uncertain. This CDR3 is built from 13 residues. The germline gives CDR1 SQVTM, CDR2 ANQGSEA. Trimming left V 7 bases short and J 1 base short, with 13 bases between. In nucleotides, the CDR3 is TGCAGCGCTGGGGAGGGCCCGAACACTGAAGCTTTCTTT. Translated, it gives CSAGEGPNTEAFF.

The chain uses TRBV28 and TRBJ2-1; D possibly corresponds to TRBD2 (5 bases). The CDR3 contains 16 residues. From germline, CDR1 is MDHEN and CDR2 SYDVKM. Between the trimmed V and J ends, which lost 10 bases and 8 bases, there was a span of 27 bases. CDR3 amino acids: CAITSQRFRLGDEQFF. The CDR3 DNA follows: TGTGCCATCACGAGCCAGCGGTTCAGGCTTGGGGATGAGCAGTTCTTC. Variable domain in full (rest from reference TRBV28 and TRBJ2-1): DVKVTQSSRYLVKRTGEKVFLECVQDMDHENMFWYRQDPGLGLRLIYFSYDVKMKEKGDIPEGYSVSREKKERFSLILESASTNQTSMYLCAITSQRFRLGDEQFFGPGTRLTVL.

V is TRBV6-5 and J is TRBJ1-5; 8 bases line up with TRBD1. CDR1 MNHEY and CDR2 SVGAGI come from the germline V gene. The V gene end was trimmed by 6 bases and the J gene end by 1 base; junction bases not matched to a gene: 5. This CDR3 spans 15 amino acids. The CDR3 here is CASRTHRGSNQPQHF. CDR3 DNA: TGTGCCAGCAGAACCCACAGGGGGAGCAATCAGCCCCAGCATTTT.

In its sample, this clone was seen once. The V call is TRBV5-5, the J call TRBJ2-4, with 8 bases that match TRBD1. The length of the CDR3 is 19 residues. CDR1 and CDR2 (germline): SGHKS, YYEKEE (reference sequence). V lost 4 bases and J lost 1; bases outside the gene matches: 16. CDR3 in DNA: TGTGCCAGCAGCAAAACGGGACAGGAGGCCTCTCTCGCCAAAAACATTCAGTACTTC. This encodes CASSKTGQEASLAKNIQYF.

The chain carries TRBV3-1 (or the pseudogene TRBV3-2) and TRBJ2-4, with TRBD1 identical over 8 bases. From germline, CDR1 is LGHDT and CDR2 YNNKEL (reference sequence). The CDR3 length is 15 residues. Trimming cost V 2 bases and J 11 bases; bases outside gene matches: 11. The CDR3 region has the DNA TGTGCCAGCAGCCAAAGGACAGGGCGAGCCGTACTTCAGTACTTC. This translates into CASSQRTGRAVLQYF.

The chain is built from TRBV14 and TRBJ2-6; D might be TRBD1 (6 bases). In germline, CDR1 is SGHDN, CDR2 FVKESK. The V end lost 3 bases, the J end lost 4 bases, and 10 bases lay between the germline ends. This CDR3 has 15 residues. The CDR3 DNA sequence: TGTGCCAGCAGCCAGGGGGCGCGCGGGGCCAACGTCCTGACTTTC. It translates to CASSQGARGANVLTF.

J is TRBJ1-1 and V is TRBV29-1; no definite D call. The CDR3 has 12 amino acids. Germline values: CDR1 SQVTM, CDR2 ANQGSEA. DNA of the CDR3: TGCAGTGGTAGGAATGAGGGCACTGAAGCTTTCTTT. This gives the protein CSGRNEGTEAFF.

This clone was recorded only once. The rearrangement uses TRBV11-3 and TRBJ2-3; no firm D call. Germline V CDR1 and CDR2: SGHNT, YENEEA. The CDR3 is 13 amino acids. The ends were cut back, 1 base at V and 7 bases at J, with 9 bases in the middle. The CDR3 protein is CASSLGPGYTQYF. DNA for the CDR3: TGTGCCAGCAGCTTAGGTCCCGGGTATACGCAGTATTTT.

Only a few counts were recorded for this clone. The chain combines TRBV5-8 with TRBJ1-2; D perhaps matches TRBD1 (5 bases). The CDR3 runs 14 residues. Germline V gene lookup returns CDR1 SGHTS and CDR2 YDEGEE. Trimming took off 7 bases at V and 6 bases at J, with 19 bases between the two ends. This chain's CDR3 is CASGSKNRGNGYTF. For the CDR3, the DNA is TGTGCCAGCGGATCCAAGAACCGGGGGAATGGCTACACCTTC.

V usage is TRBV4-2 and J usage is TRBJ2-7; the D gene is possibly TRBD2 (6 bases). This CDR3 is built from 16 residues. V was cut by 2 bases and J by 1 base, with 15 bases left in between. The V gene's germline CDR1 is LGHNA and CDR2 YNFKEQ. The CDR3 is CASSQPSAEGSYEQYF. The CDR3 DNA is TGTGCCAGCAGCCAACCCTCGGCGGAGGGGTCCTACGAGCAGTACTTC.

V usage is TRBV29-1 and J usage is TRBJ2-5; 11 bases agree with TRBD2. Germline CDR1 SQVTM, CDR2 ANQGSEA. V gave up 7 bases and J gave up 4 bases; unmatched junction bases: 5. CDR3 length equals 13 residues. In nucleotides, the CDR3 is TGCAGCGCTGTAGCGGGGGGGGGAGAGACCCAGTACTTC. Translation gives CSAVAGGGETQYF.

CDR3 amino acids: CASSQGLAGVYEQYF. The CDR3 region has the DNA TGTGCCAGTAGCCAAGGACTAGCGGGGGTATACGAGCAGTACTTC. The V gene is TRBV19, the J gene TRBJ2-7; 13 positions match TRBD2. Germline V CDR1 and CDR2: LNHDA, SQIVND (reference sequence). J lost 4 bases, V lost 6 bases, and 6 bases had no gene match. The CDR3 is 15 residues long.

In its sample, this clone was seen a few times. The chain is built from TRBV9 and TRBJ2-1; 9 nucleotides agree with TRBD2. The CDR3 length is 14 residues. The trim removed 4 bases at V and 10 bases at J, leaving 9 bases unmatched. Germline lookup yields CDR1 SGDLS and CDR2 YYNGEE. The CDR3 nucleotides read TGTGCCAGCAGCACCGCGGGAGGGCCTAGGGAGCAGTTCTTC. Amino acid sequence: CASSTAGGPREQFF.

Only one count was recorded for this clone. The V gene is TRBV7-2, the J gene TRBJ2-5; D might be TRBD2 (5 bases). Germline lookup yields CDR1 SGHTA and CDR2 FQGNSA. V was trimmed by 5 bases and J by 5 bases, leaving 9 bases between them. The CDR3 consists of 12 residues. This chain's CDR3 is CASSGSSETQYF. The CDR3 coding sequence is TGTGCCAGCAGCGGATCTAGCGAGACCCAGTACTTC. The full variable domain, in which reference TRBV7-2 and TRBJ2-5 provide the parts outside the CDR3, is GAGVSQSPSNKVTEKGKDVELRCDPISGHTALYWYRQSLGQGLEFLIYFQGNSAPDKSGLPSDRFSAERTGGSVSTLTIQRTQQEDSAVYLCASSGSSETQYFGPGTRLLVL.